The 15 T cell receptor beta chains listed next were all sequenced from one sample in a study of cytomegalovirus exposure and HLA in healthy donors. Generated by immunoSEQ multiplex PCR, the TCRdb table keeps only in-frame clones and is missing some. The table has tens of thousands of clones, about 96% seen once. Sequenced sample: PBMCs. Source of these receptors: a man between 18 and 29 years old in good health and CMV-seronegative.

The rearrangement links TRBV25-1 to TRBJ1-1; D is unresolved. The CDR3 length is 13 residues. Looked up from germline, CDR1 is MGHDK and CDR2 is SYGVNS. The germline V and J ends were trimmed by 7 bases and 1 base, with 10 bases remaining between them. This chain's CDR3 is CASMYSGNTEAFF. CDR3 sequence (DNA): TGTGCCAGCATGTACAGTGGGAACACTGAAGCTTTCTTT.

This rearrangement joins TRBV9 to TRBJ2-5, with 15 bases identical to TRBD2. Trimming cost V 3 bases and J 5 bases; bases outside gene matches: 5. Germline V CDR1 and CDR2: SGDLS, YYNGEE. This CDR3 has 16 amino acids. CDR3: CASSGTSGRAVETQYF. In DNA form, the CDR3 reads TGTGCCAGCAGCGGGACTAGCGGGAGGGCCGTGGAGACCCAGTACTTC.

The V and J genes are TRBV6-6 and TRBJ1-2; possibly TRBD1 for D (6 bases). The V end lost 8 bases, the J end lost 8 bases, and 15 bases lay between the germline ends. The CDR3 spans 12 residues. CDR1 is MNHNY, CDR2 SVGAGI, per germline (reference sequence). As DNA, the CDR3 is TGTGCCAGCTATGGCGGGGGCCGAGGCTACACCTTC. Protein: CASYGGGRGYTF.

The CDR3 bases are TGTGCCAGCAGCCCCGGGAACAGCGGGAGTGCAGATACGCAGTATTTT. Translating it yields CASSPGNSGSADTQYF. V gene TRBV7-9 combines with J gene TRBJ2-3; 8 bases fit TRBD2. The V and J ends lost 5 bases and 4 bases, in that order; junction bases with no gene match: 11. CDR1 and CDR2 (germline): SEHNR, FQNEAQ (reference sequence). The CDR3 sequence is 16 residues long.

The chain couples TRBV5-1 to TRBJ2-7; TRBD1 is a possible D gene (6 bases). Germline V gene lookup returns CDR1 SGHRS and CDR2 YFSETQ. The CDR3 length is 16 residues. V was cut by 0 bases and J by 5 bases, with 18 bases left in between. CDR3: CASSLGSGTHVNEQYF. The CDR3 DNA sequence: TGCGCCAGCAGCTTGGGTTCCGGGACACACGTAAACGAGCAGTACTTC.

The CDR3 loop reads CASSLTGQFNQPQHF. The CDR3 bases are TGTGCCAGCTCACTTACGGGACAGTTCAATCAGCCCCAGCATTTT. The gene calls are TRBV18 and TRBJ1-5, with 7 bases matching TRBD1. The CDR3 runs to 15 residues. Trimming took 4 bases from V and 3 from J; bases not matched to a gene: 6. The germline CDR1 and CDR2 sequences are KGHSH and LQKENI.

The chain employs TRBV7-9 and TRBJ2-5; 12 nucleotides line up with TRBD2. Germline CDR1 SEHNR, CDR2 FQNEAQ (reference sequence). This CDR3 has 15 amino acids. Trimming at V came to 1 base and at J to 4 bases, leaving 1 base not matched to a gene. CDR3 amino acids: CASSLGTSGTETQYF. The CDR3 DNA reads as TGTGCCAGCAGCTTAGGGACTAGCGGGACAGAGACCCAGTACTTC.

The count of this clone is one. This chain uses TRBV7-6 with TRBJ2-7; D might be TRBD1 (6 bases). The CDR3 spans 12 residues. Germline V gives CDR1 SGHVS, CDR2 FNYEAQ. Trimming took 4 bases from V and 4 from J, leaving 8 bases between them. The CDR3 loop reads CASSSTGYEQYF. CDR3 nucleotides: TGTGCCAGCAGCTCAACAGGGTACGAGCAGTACTTC.

The CDR3 reads CASSLPGGPRNSPLHF. For the CDR3, the DNA is TGTGCCAGCAGCCTCCCGGGGGGGCCACGAAATTCACCCCTCCACTTT. The chain combines TRBV11-2 with TRBJ1-6, with D maybe TRBD1 (6 bases). V shed 5 bases and J shed 7 bases, with 18 bases lying between them. The CDR3 loop spans 16 amino acids. Germline values: CDR1 SGHAT, CDR2 FQNNGV.

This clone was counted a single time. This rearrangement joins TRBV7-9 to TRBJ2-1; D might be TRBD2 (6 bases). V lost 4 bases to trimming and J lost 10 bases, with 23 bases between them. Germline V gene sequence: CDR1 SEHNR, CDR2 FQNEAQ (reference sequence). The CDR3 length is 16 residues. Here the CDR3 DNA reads TGTGCCAGCAGCTCAGAAGGGCCGGGGGAGGTTTGGGAGCAGTTCTTC. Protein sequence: CASSSEGPGEVWEQFF.

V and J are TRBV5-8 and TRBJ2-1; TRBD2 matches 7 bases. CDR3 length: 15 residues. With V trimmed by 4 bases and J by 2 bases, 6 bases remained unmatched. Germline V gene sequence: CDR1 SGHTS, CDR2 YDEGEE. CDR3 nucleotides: TGTGCCAGCAGCCCCGGGGAGGGACCCTACAATGAGCAGTTCTTC. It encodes CASSPGEGPYNEQFF.

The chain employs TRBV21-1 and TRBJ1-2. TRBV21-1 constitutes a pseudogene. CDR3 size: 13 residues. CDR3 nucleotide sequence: TGTGCCAGCAGCAATGGAAGAGGGAAGGGCTACACCTTC. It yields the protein CASSNGRGKGYTF.

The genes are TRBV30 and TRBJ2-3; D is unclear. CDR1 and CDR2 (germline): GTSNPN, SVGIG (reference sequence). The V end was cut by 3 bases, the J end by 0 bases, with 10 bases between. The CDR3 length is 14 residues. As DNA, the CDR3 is TGTGCCTGGAGGGTCCTGACTAGCACAGATACGCAGTATTTT. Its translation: CAWRVLTSTDTQYF.

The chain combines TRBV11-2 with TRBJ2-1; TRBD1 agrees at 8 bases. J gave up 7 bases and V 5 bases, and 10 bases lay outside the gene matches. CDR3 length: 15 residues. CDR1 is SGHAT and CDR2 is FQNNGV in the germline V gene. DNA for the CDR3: TGTGCCAGCAGCCGTCTTCAGGGGGCGCAGAATGAGCAGTTCTTC. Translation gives CASSRLQGAQNEQFF.

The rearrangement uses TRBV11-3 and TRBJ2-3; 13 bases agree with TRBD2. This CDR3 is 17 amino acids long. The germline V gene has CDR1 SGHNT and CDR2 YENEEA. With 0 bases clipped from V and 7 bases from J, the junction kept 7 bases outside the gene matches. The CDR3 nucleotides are TGTGCCAGCAGCTTAGATGCGACTAGCGGGAGGAGGAATACGCAGTATTTT. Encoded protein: CASSLDATSGRRNTQYF.